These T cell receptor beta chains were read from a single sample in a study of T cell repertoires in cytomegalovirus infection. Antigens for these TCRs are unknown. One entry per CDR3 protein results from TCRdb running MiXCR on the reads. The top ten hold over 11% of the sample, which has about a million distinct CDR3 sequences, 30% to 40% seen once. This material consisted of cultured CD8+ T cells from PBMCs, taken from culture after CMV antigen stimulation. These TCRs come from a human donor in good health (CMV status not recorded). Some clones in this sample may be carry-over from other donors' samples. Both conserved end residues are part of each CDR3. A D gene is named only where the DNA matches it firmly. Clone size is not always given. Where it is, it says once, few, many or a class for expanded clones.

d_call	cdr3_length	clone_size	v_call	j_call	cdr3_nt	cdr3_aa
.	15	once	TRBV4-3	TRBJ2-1	TGCGCCAGCAGCCAAGGCGGACAAGCGTCCCATGAGCAGTTCTTC	CASSQGGQASHEQFF
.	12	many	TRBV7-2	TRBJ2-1	TGTGCCAGCAGCTTACCGACAAATGAGCAGTTCTTC	CASSLPTNEQFF
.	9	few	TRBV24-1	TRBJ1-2	TGTGCCACCAACTATGGCTACACCTTC	CATNYGYTF
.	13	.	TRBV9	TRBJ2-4	TGTGCCAGCAGCGACGGGACCCTCAACATTCAGTACTTC	CASSDGTLNIQYF
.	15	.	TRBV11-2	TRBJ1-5	TGTGCCAGCAGCTTAGATAGGTCACGGAATCAGCCCCAGCATTTT	CASSLDRSRNQPQHF
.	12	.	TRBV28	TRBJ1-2	TGTGCCAGCAGCCTAGGGGCCGAGGGGTACACCTTC	CASSLGAEGYTF
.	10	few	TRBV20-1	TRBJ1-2	TGCAGTGCTAACAGGGATGGCTACACCTTC	CSANRDGYTF
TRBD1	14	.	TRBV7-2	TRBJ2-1	TGTGCCACATCCCGGGACAGGGGGCTCAATGAGCAGTTCTTC	CATSRDRGLNEQFF
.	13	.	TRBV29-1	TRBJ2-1	TGCAGCGTTGAAAAGGGCAGGTACAATGAGCAGTTCTTC	CSVEKGRYNEQFF
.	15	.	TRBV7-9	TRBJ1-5	TGTGCCAGCAGCTTAGAGGCGGAGCCGCCGTGGCCCCAGCATTTT	CASSLEAEPPWPQHF
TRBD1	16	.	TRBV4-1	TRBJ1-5	TGCGCCAGCAGCCAAGTCTCGGACAGGTACAATCAGCCCCAGCATTTT	CASSQVSDRYNQPQHF
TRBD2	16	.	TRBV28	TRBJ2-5	TGTGCCAGCAGGACCCTAGCGGGGGGGAACCAAGAGACCCAGTACTTC	CASRTLAGGNQETQYF
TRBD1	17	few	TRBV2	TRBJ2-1	TGTGCCACTCCACCCCCCCGCGACAGGGAAATTTACAATGAGCAGTTCTTC	CATPPPRDREIYNEQFF
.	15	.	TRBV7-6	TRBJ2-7	TGTGCCAGCAGTCGGGACTCCGAGGGGTTTTACGAGCAGTACTTC	CASSRDSEGFYEQYF
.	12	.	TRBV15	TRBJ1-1	TGTGCCACCAGTCAGGGGCATACTGAAGCTTTCTTT	CATSQGHTEAFF
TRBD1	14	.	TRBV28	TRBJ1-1	TGTGCCAGCAGTTTCAGGGGGGAATGGACTGAAGCTTTCTTT	CASSFRGEWTEAFF
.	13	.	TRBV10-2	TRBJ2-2	TGCGCCAGCCGAAACATTATGACCGGGGAGCTGTTTTTT	CASRNIMTGELFF
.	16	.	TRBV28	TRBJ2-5	TGTGCCAGCAGTTTATCCCCCCCCGCGAGTGGAGAGACCCAGTACTTC	CASSLSPPASGETQYF
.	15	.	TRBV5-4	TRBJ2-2	TGTGCCAGCAGCTTGCTCCCAGGGAACACCGGGGAGCTGTTTTTT	CASSLLPGNTGELFF
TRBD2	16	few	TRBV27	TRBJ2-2	TGTGCCAGCAGTTTGGCTAGCGGGGATCTCACCGGGGAGCTGTTTTTT	CASSLASGDLTGELFF
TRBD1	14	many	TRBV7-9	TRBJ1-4	TGTGCCAGCAGCCCGACAGGGATCAATGAAAAACTGTTTTTT	CASSPTGINEKLFF
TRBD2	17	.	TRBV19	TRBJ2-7	TGTGCCAGTAGTCCGGGACTAGCGGAACGGATCTCCTACGAGCAGTACTTC	CASSPGLAERISYEQYF
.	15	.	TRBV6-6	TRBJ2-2	TGTGCCAGCAGTTACTCGATTCAGAACACCGGGGAGCTGTTTTTT	CASSYSIQNTGELFF
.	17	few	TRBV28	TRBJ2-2	TGTGCCAGCAGTTCTCCCCGCGAGGGAATGAACACCGGGGAGCTGTTTTTT	CASSSPREGMNTGELFF
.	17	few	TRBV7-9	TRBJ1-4	TGTGCCAGCAGCTTGGTGGGCCTCGACAGGCGTAATGAAAAACTGTTTTTT	CASSLVGLDRRNEKLFF
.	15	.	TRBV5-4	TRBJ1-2	TGTGCCAGCAGCTTGGAGGAGGGGCCCAGCTATGGCTACACCTTC	CASSLEEGPSYGYTF
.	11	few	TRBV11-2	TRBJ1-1	TGTGCCAGCAGCTTAGACCCGGTGGCTTTCTTT	CASSLDPVAFF
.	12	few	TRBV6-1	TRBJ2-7	TGTGCCAGCAGTAAGGACTCCTACGAGCAGTACTTC	CASSKDSYEQYF
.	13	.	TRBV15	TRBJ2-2	TGTGCCACCAGCAGAGTCGGGGCCGGGGAGCTGTTTTTT	CATSRVGAGELFF